The present TCR beta chain was sequenced within a study of graft-versus-host responses after intestinal transplantation. The study, taken as a whole, reports: Ileal or blood samples showed some GvH clones first, and such clones were also found in recipient marrow. When patients had graft-donor T cell macrochimerism, their allografts held high graft-versus-host to host-versus-graft clonal ratios. Early post-transplant HvG declines showed an association with peak circulating GvH clone levels.

With respect to this clone: Its antigen is unknown.

The CDR3 loop spans 21 amino acids. V gave up 3 bases and J gave up 0 bases; unmatched junction bases: 17. Germline values: CDR1 LNHDA, CDR2 SQIVND (reference sequence). Produced via immunoSEQ multiplex PCR; TCRdb's table is partial and in-frame only. This sample has about 40,000 clones, with just over 90% found just once. Sequenced material: PBMCs, taken 734 days after intestinal transplantation. This clonotype was obtained from a human patient who received an intestinal transplant, so some T cells may come from the graft donor. This chain joins TRBV19 and TRBJ1-5; 10 bases map to TRBD1. As DNA, the CDR3 is TGTGCCAGTAGTATGAGATGGGGAGGGACAGGGGACGAGGATAGCAATCAGCCCCAGCATTTT. This encodes CASSMRWGGTGDEDSNQPQHF.